This is a list of T cell receptor beta chains from one sample in a study of blood T cell repertoires in COVID-19. Clones were read by immunoSEQ multiplex PCR, and TCRdb kept only the in-frame ones, dropping some. The repertoire includes approximately 30,000 clones, roughly 90% of them detected once, and roughly a sixth sits in the top ten. The specimen sequenced was peripheral blood. The source of these receptors is a human donor with active COVID-19. The donor label of this sample is uncertain. Both conserved end residues are part of each CDR3. A D gene is named only where the DNA matches it firmly. The size entry is marked missing in some rows and otherwise reads once, few, many or a size class.

len	v_gene	j_gene	d_gene	abundance	CDR3aa	CDR3nt
15	TRBV5-1	TRBJ2-5	TRBD2	.	CASSLVAGGGETQYF	TGCGCCAGCAGCTTGGTTGCGGGAGGGGGTGAGACCCAGTACTTC
13	TRBV12-3/TRBV12-4	TRBJ2-3	.	.	CASSRGNTDTQYF	TGTGCCAGCAGTCGAGGGAACACAGATACGCAGTATTTT
16	TRBV19	TRBJ2-1	TRBD2	once	CASRLSGTSGYNEQFF	TGTGCCAGTAGGCTCTCCGGGACTAGCGGTTACAATGAGCAGTTCTTC
14	TRBV5-1	TRBJ1-2	TRBD1	.	CASSPGQGVFGYTF	TGCGCCAGCAGCCCGGGACAGGGGGTGTTCGGCTACACCTTC
14	TRBV3-1/TRBV3-2	TRBJ1-1	TRBD1	.	CASSNRDRATEAFF	TGTGCCAGCAGCAATCGGGACAGGGCCACTGAAGCTTTCTTT
16	TRBV9	TRBJ2-6	TRBD2	.	CASSVREGSGANVLTF	TGTGCCAGCAGCGTACGGGAGGGCTCTGGGGCCAACGTCCTGACTTTC
15	TRBV3-1/TRBV3-2	TRBJ1-2	TRBD1	.	CASSHEGQGNYGYTF	TGTGCCAGCAGCCACGAGGGACAGGGGAACTATGGCTACACCTTC
12	TRBV6-6	TRBJ1-4	.	.	CASSTPGLKLFF	TGTGCCAGCAGTACCCCAGGGTTGAAACTGTTTTTT
15	TRBV28	TRBJ2-7	.	once	CASRNQGIGAYEQYF	TGTGCCAGCAGGAATCAGGGGATTGGGGCCTACGAGCAGTACTTC
17	TRBV7-7	TRBJ2-3	TRBD2	.	CASSPRASGSGTDTQYF	TGTGCCAGCAGCCCCCGGGCTAGCGGGAGTGGCACAGATACGCAGTATTTT
16	TRBV25-1	TRBJ1-1	.	.	CASSDATGTVGTEAFF	TGTGCCAGCAGTGACGCCACAGGAACGGTCGGAACTGAAGCTTTCTTT
14	TRBV6-5	TRBJ2-7	.	.	CASSYGGPSYEQYF	TGTGCCAGCAGTTACGGGGGCCCCTCCTACGAGCAGTACTTC
17	TRBV21-1	TRBJ2-6	.	.	CASSRGQGKTGANVLTF	TGTGCCAGCAGCAGGGGACAGGGAAAGACTGGGGCCAACGTCCTGACTTTC
12	TRBV5-4	TRBJ2-7	.	.	CASSREPYEQYF	TGTGCCAGCAGCCGGGAGCCCTACGAGCAGTACTTC
12	TRBV28	TRBJ2-7	.	once	CASSAVSYEQYF	TGTGCCAGCAGTGCAGTATCCTACGAGCAGTACTTC
19	TRBV11-3	TRBJ2-4	TRBD2	.	CASSPGLAGGFRAKNIQYF	TGTGCCAGCAGCCCGGGACTAGCGGGAGGGTTCAGGGCCAAAAACATTCAGTACTTC
15	TRBV6-5	TRBJ2-1	.	.	CASCPGRGLHGEQFF	TGTGCCAGCTGCCCCGGCAGGGGACTACATGGTGAGCAGTTCTTC